Below, 29 T cell receptor beta chains from the same sample are listed, as sequenced in a study of blood T cell repertoires in COVID-19. Profiled with immunoSEQ multiplex PCR; TCRdb holds only in-frame clones, not every one. The table includes 110,000 or so clones, less than 85% detected once. Sequencing was performed on peripheral blood. The receptors stem from a human donor in a cohort sampled during active COVID-19.

This clone was counted only a few times. CDR3: CASGPTSYEQYF. The DNA for the CDR3 is TGTGCTAGTGGTCCCACTTCCTACGAGCAGTACTTC. The genes are TRBV12-5 and TRBJ2-7; D is uncertain. The CDR3 has 12 amino acids. V gave up 5 bases and J gave up 1 base, with 6 bases separating them. The germline gives CDR1 LGHNT, CDR2 FRNRAP.

This chain connects TRBV29-1 to TRBJ1-1; D call uncertain. This CDR3 comprises 12 residues. Germline V gene sequence: CDR1 SQVTM, CDR2 ANQGSEA. V dropped 5 bases and J dropped 4 bases, with 11 bases sitting between them. The CDR3 DNA reads TGCAGCGTTCAAACTTCGGGCACTGAAGCTTTCTTT. It translates to CSVQTSGTEAFF.

V usage is TRBV6-2 or TRBV6-3 and J usage is TRBJ1-1; 10 bases line up with TRBD1. Unmatched junction bases numbered 2, after V lost 0 bases and J lost 1 base. The germline V gene encodes CDR1 MNHEY and CDR2 SVGEGT. The CDR3 is 16 amino acids. In DNA form, the CDR3 reads TGTGCCAGCAGTTACTCGTGGGACAGGGGGAACACTGAAGCTTTCTTT. Its translation: CASSYSWDRGNTEAFF.

The rearrangement uses TRBV28 and TRBJ2-7, with TRBD1 identical over 8 bases. Germline lookup yields CDR1 MDHEN and CDR2 SYDVKM. The CDR3 loop spans 14 amino acids. Trimming took 2 bases from V and 5 from J; bases not matched to a gene: 5. The CDR3 is CASSLRDRGHEQYF. The DNA for the CDR3 is TGTGCCAGCAGTTTACGAGACAGGGGCCACGAGCAGTACTTC. Combining the CDR3 with reference TRBV28 and TRBJ2-7 gives the whole variable domain DVKVTQSSRYLVKRTGEKVFLECVQDMDHENMFWYRQDPGLGLRLIYFSYDVKMKEKGDIPEGYSVSREKKERFSLILESASTNQTSMYLCASSLRDRGHEQYFGPGTRLTVT.

The chain links TRBV7-3 to TRBJ2-2; TRBD1 aligns across 8 bases. The CDR3 extends over 14 amino acids. Trimming removed 5 bases from V and 4 bases from J; junction bases left unmatched: 3. Germline V lookup: CDR1 SGHTA, CDR2 FQGTGA. The CDR3 loop reads CASSQGAGTGELFF. CDR3 DNA: TGTGCCAGCAGCCAGGGGGCTGGCACCGGGGAGCTGTTTTTT.

The chain recombines TRBV5-1 with TRBJ2-1; 8 positions match TRBD1. CDR1 is SGHRS and CDR2 is YFSETQ in the germline V gene. With V trimmed by 2 bases and J by 2 bases, 6 bases remained unmatched. The CDR3 runs to 16 residues. The CDR3 reads CASSFSPTGAYNEQFF. The CDR3 nucleotides read TGCGCCAGCAGCTTCTCCCCGACAGGGGCCTACAATGAGCAGTTCTTC.

On this clone itself: One end of the junction fails to match germline, which may point to a read error. The rearrangement joins TRBV6-5 to TRBJ2-7, with 8 bases that match TRBD1. Germline CDR1 is MNHEY and CDR2 is SVGAGI. The CDR3 consists of 13 residues. The CDR3 loop reads CASSTLRQGPQGF. The CDR3 DNA reads TGTGCCAGCAGCACGCTTAGACAGGGGCCGCAGGGCTTC.

This rearrangement joins TRBV10-3 to TRBJ2-1, with 8 bases aligning to TRBD1. Germline V gene lookup returns CDR1 ENHRY and CDR2 SYGVKD. The CDR3 extends over 15 amino acids. The J segment lost 3 bases and the V segment lost 6 bases, leaving 7 bases of the junction unmatched. Here the CDR3 DNA reads TGTGCCATCAGACAGACAGGGGCTGGCTACAATGAGCAGTTCTTC. Protein: CAIRQTGAGYNEQFF.

CDR3 nucleotides: TGTGCCAGCAGCAGTAAACACAGGGGCTATGGCTACACCTTC. Its translation is CASSSKHRGYGYTF. The chain has TRBV21-1 and TRBJ1-2; the table's D call, TRBD1, was not checked against the DNA. TRBV21-1 is annotated as a pseudogene. The CDR3 extends over 14 amino acids.

The chain recombines TRBV5-4 with TRBJ2-2, with 10 bases aligning to TRBD2. The CDR3 consists of 16 residues. Per the germline V gene, CDR1 is SGHNT and CDR2 is YYREEE (reference sequence). V was pared by 0 bases and J by 6 bases, with 5 bases of the junction left unmatched. This CDR3 is CASSLEAGGTAGELFF. The CDR3 bases are TGTGCCAGCAGCTTGGAAGCGGGGGGGACCGCCGGGGAGCTGTTTTTT.

The CDR3 DNA sequence: TGTGCCAGCAGCCCAGGGACTAGCGGGGGGGCCTATGAGCAGTTCTTC. It codes for CASSPGTSGGAYEQFF. V gene TRBV11-2 combines with J gene TRBJ2-1; TRBD2 aligns across 16 bases. The CDR3 consists of 16 residues. Germline V gives CDR1 SGHAT, CDR2 FQNNGV. Trimming cost V 5 bases and J 8 bases; bases outside gene matches: 6.

This sequence joins TRBV5-6 and TRBJ1-1; no firm D call. Germline CDR1 is SGHDT and CDR2 is YYEEEE. This CDR3 contains 16 residues. Trimming cost V 4 bases and J 2 bases, with 18 bases left between them. DNA for the CDR3: TGTGCCAGCAGCCCCTTGGGCGGGGTGGTCAACACTGAAGCTTTCTTT. It is translated as CASSPLGGVVNTEAFF.

V gene TRBV11-2 combines with J gene TRBJ2-7, with D perhaps matching TRBD2 (6 bases). V gave up 5 bases and J gave up 3 bases, with 14 bases separating them. Germline V gives CDR1 SGHAT, CDR2 FQNNGV. The CDR3 is 14 amino acids. CDR3: CASSRDLQSYEQYF. The CDR3 coding sequence is TGTGCCAGCAGCCGGGACTTGCAAAGCTACGAGCAGTACTTC. The full variable domain, its missing parts supplied by reference TRBV11-2 and TRBJ2-7, is EAGVAQSPRYKIIEKRQSVAFWCNPISGHATLYWYQQILGQGPKLLIQFQNNGVVDDSQLPKDRFSAERLKGVDSTLKIQPAKLEDSAVYLCASSRDLQSYEQYFGPGTRLTVT.

The chain links TRBV28 to TRBJ2-1; D is unclear. The CDR3 loop spans 14 amino acids. Trimming stripped 2 bases from V and 0 bases from J, with 5 bases between. CDR1 MDHEN and CDR2 SYDVKM come from the germline V gene. CDR3 in DNA: TGTGCCAGCAGTTTAGTCAGCTCCTACAATGAGCAGTTCTTC. Encoded protein: CASSLVSSYNEQFF. Supplemented by reference TRBV28 and TRBJ2-1, the full variable domain reads DVKVTQSSRYLVKRTGEKVFLECVQDMDHENMFWYRQDPGLGLRLIYFSYDVKMKEKGDIPEGYSVSREKKERFSLILESASTNQTSMYLCASSLVSSYNEQFFGPGTRLTVL.

The V call is TRBV5-1, the J call TRBJ2-2, with 8 nucleotides matching TRBD2. This CDR3 contains 15 residues. Losses at the gene ends were 0 bases for V and 6 bases for J; bases not matched to a gene: 4. Germline V gene sequence: CDR1 SGHRS, CDR2 YFSETQ. As DNA, the CDR3 is TGCGCCAGCAGCTTGGTGGCGGGGGGAGCCGGGGAGCTGTTTTTT. Residues: CASSLVAGGAGELFF.

This sequence joins TRBV6-5 and TRBJ1-2; TRBD1 matches at 9 bases. The length of the CDR3 is 15 residues. From germline, CDR1 is MNHEY and CDR2 SVGAGI. V lost 5 bases, J lost 2 bases, and 6 bases stayed unmatched. CDR3 coding DNA: TGTGCCAGCAGTCTGGCTGGACAGGGGAACTATGGCTACACCTTC. Translating it yields CASSLAGQGNYGYTF.

V usage is TRBV10-2 and J usage is TRBJ1-1; D may be TRBD1 (6 bases). The CDR3 is 13 residues long. V was clipped by 6 bases and J by 5 bases, with 13 bases between them. Germline V gene sequence: CDR1 WSHSY, CDR2 SAAADI. Written as DNA, the CDR3 is TGCGCCAGCAGGGGGACAAGTAATACTGAAGCTTTCTTT. It specifies CASRGTSNTEAFF.

The chain is built from TRBV4-1 and TRBJ1-5, with 7 bases aligning to TRBD1. The germline gives CDR1 MGHRA, CDR2 YSYEKL. This CDR3 is built from 13 residues. J was trimmed by 7 bases and V by 4 bases; bases with no gene match: 4. CDR3 coding DNA: TGCGCCAGCAGCCCCAGGGGGGAACAGCCCCAGCATTTT. Protein: CASSPRGEQPQHF.

The genes are TRBV15 and TRBJ2-2; perhaps TRBD1 as D (6 bases). With 7 bases removed from V and 0 bases from J, the gap between germline ends came to 9 bases. This CDR3 comprises 14 residues. Germline V lookup: CDR1 LNHNV, CDR2 YYDKDF (reference sequence). CDR3 sequence reads: CATKWTANTGELFF. As DNA, the CDR3 is TGTGCCACCAAATGGACAGCGAACACCGGGGAGCTGTTTTTT.

Concerning this clone: The sample holds other DNA sequences that translate to the same CDR3. Written as DNA, the CDR3 is TGTGCCAGCAGCCCACAGGGCTACGAGCAGTACTTC. It is translated as CASSPQGYEQYF. This chain connects TRBV11-2 to TRBJ2-7, with D perhaps matching TRBD1 (6 bases). The CDR3 length is 12 residues. V was cut by 5 bases and J by 3 bases, with 8 bases left in between. In germline, CDR1 is SGHAT, CDR2 FQNNGV.

The rearrangement joins TRBV5-4 to TRBJ1-6, with 8 bases fitting TRBD1. In germline, CDR1 is SGHNT, CDR2 YYREEE (reference sequence). V shed 2 bases, J shed 3 bases, and the junction held 7 bases outside the gene matches. The CDR3 runs to 17 residues. This CDR3 is CASSLSGTGLYNSPLHF. CDR3 in DNA: TGTGCCAGCAGCTTATCCGGGACAGGCCTCTATAATTCACCCCTCCACTTT.

This clone was recorded once. This chain connects TRBV19 to TRBJ2-1; D might be TRBD1 (6 bases). Trimming stripped 10 bases from V and 4 bases from J, with 23 bases between. Germline V CDR1 and CDR2: LNHDA, SQIVND (reference sequence). The CDR3 runs to 16 residues. The chain's CDR3 is CATSPYRVRLYNEQFF. The DNA for the CDR3 is TGTGCCACATCCCCTTACAGGGTTAGACTATACAATGAGCAGTTCTTC.

The J gene is TRBJ2-5, the V gene TRBV29-1; possible D gene TRBD1, 5 bases. V was cut by 5 bases and J by 2 bases, with 15 bases left in between. This CDR3 is 14 amino acids long. Germline V gives CDR1 SQVTM, CDR2 ANQGSEA. The CDR3 nucleotides read TGCAGCGTTTTCCGGCTACAGGAACAAGAGACCCAGTACTTC. This gives the protein CSVFRLQEQETQYF.

This chain uses TRBV6-5 with TRBJ2-7, with 10 bases matching TRBD1. CDR1 and CDR2 from the germline V gene are MNHEY and SVGAGI. This CDR3 region has 15 residues. V lost 7 bases, J lost 4 bases, and 10 bases stayed unmatched. The CDR3 is CASTRTGTGEYEQYF. The CDR3 DNA follows: TGTGCCAGCACCCGCACCGGGACAGGGGAATACGAGCAGTACTTC.

The chain couples TRBV15 to TRBJ2-1; no firm D call. The CDR3 is 15 amino acids. Germline V gene sequence: CDR1 LNHNV, CDR2 YYDKDF (reference sequence). Trimming left V 2 bases short and J 5 bases short, with 13 bases between. The CDR3 nucleotides are TGTGCCACCAGCAGAAACCGGCAGGCGAACAATGAGCAGTTCTTC. Translation gives CATSRNRQANNEQFF.

The gene calls are TRBV15 and TRBJ2-5, with 7 bases matching TRBD1. V shed 2 bases, J shed 5 bases, and the junction held 11 bases outside the gene matches. CDR3 length equals 16 residues. Germline lookup yields CDR1 LNHNV and CDR2 YYDKDF (reference sequence). The CDR3 region is CATSRPSVGGEETQYF. CDR3 coding DNA: TGTGCCACCAGCAGACCATCGGTAGGGGGCGAGGAGACCCAGTACTTC. The whole variable domain, filled in from reference TRBV15 and TRBJ2-5, reads DAMVIQNPRYQVTQFGKPVTLSCSQTLNHNVMYWYQQKSSQAPKLLFHYYDKDFNNEADTPDNFQSRRPNTSFCFLDIRSPGLGDTAMYLCATSRPSVGGEETQYFGPGTRLLVL.

This chain joins TRBV21-1 and TRBJ2-5; no DNA check was done on the table's D call, TRBD2. TRBV21-1 constitutes a pseudogene. CDR3 length equals 18 residues. The CDR3 region has the DNA TGTGCCAGCAGCAAAGTGGCCCTAGCGGGGGGGGTGAAGAAGACCCAGTACTTC. Translated, it gives CASSKVALAGGVKKTQYF.

The chain has TRBV5-4 and TRBJ2-7, with TRBD1 matching 9 bases. The germline V gene encodes CDR1 SGHNT and CDR2 YYREEE (reference sequence). J lost 3 bases, V lost 4 bases, and 5 bases had no gene match. The CDR3 contains 14 residues. The CDR3 DNA reads as TGTGCCAGCAGCCTCCAGACAGGGGGCTACGAGCAGTACTTC. It specifies CASSLQTGGYEQYF.

This clone occurred a few times. The V and J genes are TRBV19 and TRBJ1-5, with 9 bases that match TRBD1. V lost 4 bases and J lost 2; bases outside the gene matches: 9. In germline, CDR1 is LNHDA, CDR2 SQIVND (reference sequence). The CDR3 spans 17 residues. The CDR3 DNA reads TGTGCCAGTAGTAGCCTACAGGGGGCGCTCGGCAATCAGCCCCAGCATTTT. This translates into CASSSLQGALGNQPQHF.